These 12 T cell receptor beta chains were sequenced from one sample in a study of blood T cell repertoires in COVID-19. Profiled with immunoSEQ multiplex PCR; TCRdb holds only in-frame clones, not every one. The sample includes about 170,000 clones, 70% to 80% of them seen just once. The specimen sequenced was PBMCs or T cells enriched from blood (not recorded which). All receptors come from a woman aged 70-85 years in a cohort exposed to, infected with or recovered from COVID-19 (not recorded which).

This clone occurred a few times. The J gene is TRBJ1-4, the V gene TRBV5-1; D remains ambiguous. Germline V CDR1 and CDR2: SGHRS, YFSETQ. V was trimmed by 7 bases and J by 3 bases, leaving 13 bases between them. The length of the CDR3 is 14 residues. CDR3 protein: CASGIGISNEKLFF. The CDR3 nucleotides are TGCGCCAGCGGAATCGGGATATCTAATGAAAAACTGTTTTTT.

This chain joins TRBV5-1 and TRBJ1-3; weak D call: TRBD1 (5 bases). V was cut by 0 bases and J by 4 bases, with 14 bases left in between. Germline V gene sequence: CDR1 SGHRS, CDR2 YFSETQ. This CDR3 has 16 amino acids. The CDR3, as DNA: TGCGCCAGCAGCTTGGACCCGGCAGGGTCCGGAAACACCATATATTTT. Its protein is CASSLDPAGSGNTIYF.

The rearrangement uses TRBV30 and TRBJ2-1; no clear D gene. The V and J ends lost 4 bases and 8 bases respectively, with 12 bases between them. Germline V lookup: CDR1 GTSNPN, CDR2 SVGIG (reference sequence). CDR3 size: 12 residues. In nucleotides, the CDR3 is TGTGCCTGGAAACAGTTTAAGGATGAGCAGTTCTTC. As protein: CAWKQFKDEQFF. Full variable domain (remainder filled in from reference TRBV30 and TRBJ2-1): SQTIHQWPATLVQPVGSPLSLECTVEGTSNPNLYWYRQAAGRGLQLLFYSVGIGQISSEVPQNLSASRPQDRQFILSSKKLLLSDSGFYLCAWKQFKDEQFFGPGTRLTVL.

The chain links TRBV11-2 to TRBJ1-1, with TRBD1 as a possible D gene (5 bases). Germline V gives CDR1 SGHAT, CDR2 FQNNGV. The V and J ends lost 3 bases and 5 bases respectively, with 10 bases between them. The CDR3 contains 13 residues. In nucleotides, the CDR3 is TGTGCCAGCAGCTTCTCCAGGGTTACTGAAGCTTTCTTT. It codes for CASSFSRVTEAFF.

This sequence joins TRBV24-1 and TRBJ2-2; 8 bases are a match to TRBD1. The CDR3 is 15 amino acids. The germline V gene encodes CDR1 KGHDR and CDR2 SFDVKD. Trimming at V came to 9 bases and at J to 1 base, leaving 6 bases not matched to a gene. DNA of the CDR3: TGTGCCACCCACCCAGGGACAGGGAACACCGGGGAGCTGTTTTTT. Amino acid sequence: CATHPGTGNTGELFF.

The chain employs TRBV4-2 and TRBJ1-1, with a possible D match to TRBD1 (6 bases). The CDR3 spans 20 residues. Looked up from germline, CDR1 is LGHNA and CDR2 is YNFKEQ. Between the trimmed V and J ends, which lost 1 base and 3 bases, there was a span of 27 bases. CDR3 DNA sequence: TGTGCCAGCAGCCAAGCCAGAGCCCCTGGGGGGGGCCGGGGGTACACTGAAGCTTTCTTT. Encoded protein: CASSQARAPGGGRGYTEAFF.

The gene calls are TRBV19 and TRBJ2-7; D is unclear. Germline V lookup: CDR1 LNHDA, CDR2 SQIVND (reference sequence). Trimming removed 6 bases at V and 2 bases at J, with 11 bases between. The CDR3 is 13 amino acids. The CDR3 spells CASSITTPYEQYF. The CDR3 DNA is TGTGCCAGTAGCATCACTACACCCTACGAGCAGTACTTC. The full variable domain, rest sourced from reference TRBV19 and TRBJ2-7, is DGGITQSPKYLFRKEGQNVTLSCEQNLNHDAMYWYRQDPGQGLRLIYYSQIVNDFQKGDIAEGYSVSREKKESFPLTVTSAQKNPTAFYLCASSITTPYEQYFGPGTRLTVT.

The chain's CDR3 is CASSLAGLSNEQFF. The CDR3 DNA reads as TGCGCCAGCAGCTTGGCCGGACTATCCAATGAGCAGTTCTTC. The chain employs TRBV5-1 and TRBJ2-1, with TRBD2 as a possible D gene (6 bases). From germline, CDR1 is SGHRS and CDR2 YFSETQ. V lost 0 bases, J lost 6 bases, and 10 bases lay in between. The CDR3 is 14 amino acids. The entire variable domain, with the rest obtained from reference TRBV5-1 and TRBJ2-1, is as follows: KAGVTQTPRYLIKTRGQQVTLSCSPISGHRSVSWYQQTPGQGLQFLFEYFSETQRNKGNFPGRFSGRQFSNSRSEMNVSTLELGDSALYLCASSLAGLSNEQFFGPGTRLTVL.

J is TRBJ2-7 and V is TRBV11-2; 13 bases agree with TRBD2. This CDR3 region has 17 residues. With V trimmed by 1 base and J by 6 bases, 9 bases remained unmatched. Germline assignment: CDR1 SGHAT and CDR2 FQNNGV. The DNA for the CDR3 is TGTGCCAGCAGCTTAGCAGGGACTAGCGGGAAGGTTTCCGAGCAGTACTTC. Amino acids: CASSLAGTSGKVSEQYF.

The chain joins TRBV5-5 to TRBJ1-4; D gene ambiguous. From germline, CDR1 is SGHKS and CDR2 YYEKEE (reference sequence). Trimming cost V 4 bases and J 8 bases, with 12 bases left between them. CDR3 length: 13 residues. CDR3 DNA: TGTGCCAGCAGCGCGCCGACGGGGGAAAAACTGTTTTTT. This codes for CASSAPTGEKLFF.

The chain has TRBV5-5 and TRBJ1-6, with D perhaps matching TRBD1 (6 bases). The CDR3 spans 14 residues. Germline lookup yields CDR1 SGHKS and CDR2 YYEKEE (reference sequence). The V end was cut by 4 bases, the J end by 6 bases, with 11 bases between. The CDR3 sequence: CASSVQGSNSPLHF. The CDR3 bases are TGTGCCAGCAGCGTACAGGGAAGTAATTCACCCCTCCACTTT. Drawing the rest from reference TRBV5-5 and TRBJ1-6, the complete variable domain is DAGVTQSPTHLIKTRGQQVTLRCSPISGHKSVSWYQQVLGQGPQFIFQYYEKEERGRGNFPDRFSARQFPNYSSELNVNALLLGDSALYLCASSVQGSNSPLHFGNGTRLTVT.

The rearrangement uses TRBV7-8 and TRBJ2-7, with 10 bases that match TRBD1. V was pared by 1 base and J by 6 bases, with 6 bases of the junction left unmatched. There are 15 residues in the CDR3. Looked up from germline, CDR1 is SGHVS and CDR2 is FQNEAQ. CDR3 protein: CASSLVPGTGVEQYF. CDR3 coding DNA: TGTGCCAGCAGCTTAGTTCCAGGGACAGGGGTCGAGCAGTACTTC.